These 8 T cell receptor beta chains originate from one sample sequenced in a study of T cell changes during pregnancy in multiple sclerosis. TCRdb keeps only in-frame clones here, not all; method: immunoSEQ multiplex PCR. The table has 55,000 to 70,000 clones, around nine tenths seen once; the top ten hold under 0.35%. The specimen was CD4+ T cells from peripheral blood mononuclear cells, collected after pregnancy. These receptors originate from a female donor with multiple sclerosis, enrolled in a pregnancy study.

This clone was found a few times. V usage is TRBV18 and J usage is TRBJ1-3; no clear D. V was pared by 2 bases and J by 0 bases, with 8 bases between. Looked up from germline, CDR1 is KGHSH and CDR2 is LQKENI. The CDR3 spans 15 residues. The CDR3 reads CASSPRRASGNTIYF. CDR3 nucleotide sequence: TGTGCCAGCTCACCAAGGAGGGCCTCTGGAAACACCATATATTTT.

V gene TRBV19 combines with J gene TRBJ2-2; 11 nucleotides align to TRBD2. The CDR3 consists of 17 residues. The V and J ends lost 7 bases and 0 bases, in that order; junction bases with no gene match: 7. Germline CDR1 reads LNHDA; CDR2 reads SQIVND (reference sequence). The CDR3 is CASTDIAGGANTGELFF. Here the CDR3 DNA reads TGTGCCAGTACAGACATAGCGGGGGGGGCGAACACCGGGGAGCTGTTTTTT. Drawing the rest from reference TRBV19 and TRBJ2-2, the complete variable domain is DGGITQSPKYLFRKEGQNVTLSCEQNLNHDAMYWYRQDPGQGLRLIYYSQIVNDFQKGDIAEGYSVSREKKESFPLTVTSAQKNPTAFYLCASTDIAGGANTGELFFGEGSRLTVL.

This chain links TRBV30 with TRBJ1-1; 8 bases match TRBD1. Losses at the gene ends were 6 bases for V and 1 base for J; bases not matched to a gene: 4. Germline CDR1 and CDR2: GTSNPN and SVGIG (reference sequence). This CDR3 has 13 residues. CDR3 sequence: CACRDRPNTEAFF. The CDR3 DNA sequence: TGTGCCTGTAGGGACAGGCCGAACACTGAAGCTTTCTTT.

The chain joins TRBV10-3 to TRBJ1-5; TRBD1 might be the D (5 bases). The CDR3 is made up of 13 amino acids. CDR1 and CDR2 from the germline V gene are ENHRY and SYGVKD. Between the trimmed V and J ends, which lost 4 bases and 4 bases, there was a span of 8 bases. The CDR3 nucleotides read TGTGCCATCAGTGGGGCAGGGAATCAGCCCCAGCATTTT. This translates into CAISGAGNQPQHF.

This clone was recorded only once. The chain links TRBV6-1 to TRBJ1-3; D is undetermined. Trimming stripped 10 bases from V and 0 bases from J, with 7 bases between. The CDR3 loop spans 12 amino acids. The germline CDR1 and CDR2 sequences are MNHNS and SASEGT. In nucleotides, the CDR3 is TGTGCCATCGAGAGCTCTGGAAACACCATATATTTT. Encoded protein: CAIESSGNTIYF.

The V gene is TRBV9, the J gene TRBJ2-5; 15 bases align to TRBD2. The CDR3 runs to 18 residues. V was pared by 2 bases and J by 1 base, with 6 bases of the junction left unmatched. CDR1 and CDR2 from the germline V gene are SGDLS and YYNGEE. CDR3 DNA: TGTGCCAGCAGCGTCGGACTAGCGGGAGGGCCGAGCCAAGAGACCCAGTACTTC. This translates into CASSVGLAGGPSQETQYF.

The chain couples TRBV13 to TRBJ2-5; TRBD2 agrees at 9 bases. There are 17 residues in the CDR3. Germline loops: CDR1 PRHDT, CDR2 FYEKMQ (reference sequence). J was trimmed by 1 base and V by 0 bases; bases with no gene match: 6. The CDR3 DNA is TGTGCCAGCAGCTTAGGATCCCTAGCGGGGAGCCAAGAGACCCAGTACTTC. It codes for CASSLGSLAGSQETQYF. Variable domain in full (rest from reference TRBV13 and TRBJ2-5): AAGVIQSPRHLIKEKRETATLKCYPIPRHDTVYWYQQGPGQDPQFLISFYEKMQSDKGSIPDRFSAQQFSDYHSELNMSSLELGDSALYFCASSLGSLAGSQETQYFGPGTRLLVL.

The chain is built from TRBV5-6 and TRBJ1-6; TRBD1 agrees at 9 bases. CDR1 SGHDT and CDR2 YYEEEE come from the germline V gene. V lost 5 bases, J lost 7 bases, and 10 bases stayed unmatched. The CDR3 runs to 16 residues. The CDR3 reads CASSAFRTGVNSPLHF. The CDR3 DNA reads as TGTGCCAGCAGTGCTTTTCGGACAGGGGTCAATTCACCCCTCCACTTT.